Listed here is a single T cell receptor beta chain. As yet, its antigen is unknown. The germline V and J ends were trimmed by 1 base and 1 base, with 9 bases remaining between them. The length of the CDR3 is 15 residues. Germline CDR1 is MGHRA and CDR2 is YSYEKL. Preparation of the TCRbeta library involved a method that used unique molecular identifiers. TCRdb reprocessed the PCR reads via MiXCR and lists one record per CDR3 protein. The profile shows about 400,000 distinct CDR3 sequences, 16% of them singletons. This sample is drawn from a study of T-cell reconstitution after alpha-beta-depleted transplantation in children. General study findings and limits: One year post-transplant, T-cell counts and diversity were largely derived from T cells produced anew. There were some patients whose high TCRbeta diversity at day 60 came from surviving recipient T cells and thymic progenitors. Roughly two months post-transplant, alpha-beta T cells reportedly originated from several hundred graft clones that had expanded.

This receptor was identified in a boy younger than two who had a stem cell transplant for Wiskott-Aldrich syndrome, so the T cells may come from the graft donor. The chain carries TRBV4-1 and TRBJ2-3; no clear D. The sample consisted of PBMCs, mostly from graft donor cells, taken 360 days after TCRalphabeta/CD19-depleted stem cell transplant. This CDR3 reads CASSQASLGTDTQYF. The CDR3 DNA reads as TGCGCCAGCAGCCAAGCCTCCTTAGGCACAGATACGCAGTATTTT.